These T cell receptor beta chains were read from a single sample in a study of shared clonotypes between healthy human individuals. The data were produced by immunoSEQ multiplex PCR, yet TCRdb's version contains in-frame clones alone and is incomplete. The data show about 380,000 clones, just over 95% seen once. The sequencing input was memory CD8+ T cells sorted from blood. Receptors were obtained from a man aged 25 to 40 in good health. Each CDR3 is given with its conserved first and last residue. The D gene is left open where the match is weak. Rows give clone size only sometimes, using once, few, many, or a class for an expanded clone.

j_call,v_call,clone_size,d_call,cdr3_nt,cdr3_aa
TRBJ2-3,TRBV2,-,TRBD1,TGTGCCAGCTCCAGGGACAGGGCGGGAGATACGCAGTATTTT,CASSRDRAGDTQYF
TRBJ2-1,TRBV2,-,-,TGTGCCAGCAGTACGAATGAGCAGTTCTTC,CASSTNEQFF
TRBJ2-1,TRBV7-2,-,TRBD2,TGTGCCAGCAGCTTTAGCGGGAGGGGCAATGAGCAGTTCTTC,CASSFSGRGNEQFF
TRBJ2-3,TRBV7-9,-,TRBD2,TGTGCCAGCAGCTTCCCCGGAGCTAGCGGGAACGTAGATACGCAGTATTTT,CASSFPGASGNVDTQYF
TRBJ2-1,TRBV28,once,TRBD2,TGTGCCAGCAGTCTTAAACTAGCGGGAGGTATAGATGAGCAGTTCTTC,CASSLKLAGGIDEQFF
TRBJ2-1,TRBV9,-,-,TGTGCCAGCAGCGACGGGAAGAGCTCCTACAATGAGCAGTTCTTC,CASSDGKSSYNEQFF
TRBJ2-7,TRBV27,-,TRBD1,TGTGCCAGCAGTTCCTCGGGACAGTCCAGTACCTACGAGCAGTACTTC,CASSSSGQSSTYEQYF
TRBJ2-7,TRBV5-1,-,TRBD1,TGCGCCAGCAGCCTCGACAGGGACGAGCAGTACTTC,CASSLDRDEQYF
TRBJ2-1,TRBV7-3,-,-,TGTGCCAGCAGCTTAACAGGGGGACTATACAATGAGCAGTTCTTC,CASSLTGGLYNEQFF
TRBJ2-1,TRBV19,-,TRBD2,TGTGCCACTATTAGCGGGAGCTACAATGAGCAGTTCTTC,CATISGSYNEQFF
TRBJ2-1,TRBV11-2,-,-,TGTGCCAGCAGCTTAAGGTCCCGAGACAATGAGCAGTTCTTC,CASSLRSRDNEQFF
TRBJ2-5,TRBV12-5,-,-,TGTGCTAGTGGTTTGTATCCAGAAGAGACCCAGTACTTC,CASGLYPEETQYF
TRBJ2-7,TRBV5-6,-,-,TGTGCCAGCAGCTTGGTCGAAACCACGCGTACCTACGAGCAGTACTTC,CASSLVETTRTYEQYF
TRBJ1-3,TRBV5-5,-,-,TGTGCCAGCAGCGGGCCGCAGGGATCTGGAAACACCATATATTTT,CASSGPQGSGNTIYF
TRBJ1-3,TRBV19,-,-,TGTGCCAGTAGTACCGCTAGAGACGCTGGAAACACCATATATTTT,CASSTARDAGNTIYF
TRBJ1-1,TRBV29-1,-,-,TGCAGCGTTGGGACAGTAAATCGGAACACTGAAGCTTTCTTT,CSVGTVNRNTEAFF
TRBJ2-7,TRBV4-2,once,-,TGTGCCAGCAGCCAGTCGCCTTCCTACGAGCAGTACTTC,CASSQSPSYEQYF
TRBJ1-3,TRBV5-5,-,-,TGTGCCAGCAGCTTGGTCATCTCTGGAAACACCATATATTTT,CASSLVISGNTIYF
TRBJ1-2,TRBV19,-,TRBD1,TGTGCCAGTAGTATGGGACAGTACTATGGCTACACCTTC,CASSMGQYYGYTF
TRBJ2-7,TRBV10-3,once,TRBD2,TGTGCCATCAGTGACAGCGGGAGGACTTACGAGCAGTACTTC,CAISDSGRTYEQYF
TRBJ1-1,TRBV28,-,-,TGTGCCAGCAGTTTACCCAGGGAAGTGGACACTGAAGCTTTCTTT,CASSLPREVDTEAFF
TRBJ1-5,TRBV19,-,-,TGTGCCAGTAGTTGGGACGGCAATCAGCCCCAGCATTTT,CASSWDGNQPQHF
TRBJ1-5,TRBV27,few,-,TGTGCCAGCAGGCGACAAGGCAATCAGCCCCAGCATTTT,CASRRQGNQPQHF
TRBJ1-2,TRBV10-1,once,-,TGCGCCAGTTCTAGGACCGCTAACTATGGCTACACCTTC,CASSRTANYGYTF
TRBJ2-7,TRBV11-2,-,TRBD1,TGTGCCAGCAGCTTACCTCGGGACAGGGGCTACGAGCAGTACTTC,CASSLPRDRGYEQYF
TRBJ1-2,TRBV28,once,-,TGTGCCAGCAGTTTAAGCGACAGTTACTATGGCTACACCTTC,CASSLSDSYYGYTF
TRBJ1-5,TRBV5-1,-,-,TGCGCCAGCAGCTCGACAGTTATTACCCAGCATTTT,CASSSTVITQHF
TRBJ2-7,TRBV7-2,-,TRBD2,TGTGCCAGCAGCTTCGGGACTAGCGGGACCCCCTACGAGCAGTACTTC,CASSFGTSGTPYEQYF
TRBJ2-2,TRBV7-9,-,-,TGTGCCAGCAGCTTATGGCCACAGAAAGGGCCCGGGGAGCTGTTTTTT,CASSLWPQKGPGELFF
TRBJ2-5,TRBV6-5,once,-,TGTGCCAGCAGTTACGGACAGCCTTTACAAGAGACCCAGTACTTC,CASSYGQPLQETQYF
TRBJ2-1,TRBV28,-,-,TGTGCCAGTGTAAGGGGGGCTAGCGCAGGTGAGCAGTTCTTC,CASVRGASAGEQFF
TRBJ2-7,TRBV7-2,-,-,TGTGCCAGCAGCTCCTTCTATCTGGCGGGGAGTTACGAGCAGTACTTC,CASSSFYLAGSYEQYF
TRBJ2-1,TRBV7-2,-,-,TGTGCCAGCAGCTCGATACATGAGCAGTTCTTC,CASSSIHEQFF
TRBJ1-4,TRBV10-3,-,TRBD1,TGTGCCATCAGGGACAGGGTTTATGAAAAACTGTTTTTT,CAIRDRVYEKLFF
TRBJ2-7,TRBV21-1,-,-,TGTGCCAGCAGCAAAGGGACGGCTCCCTACGAGCAGTACTTC,CASSKGTAPYEQYF
TRBJ2-5,TRBV7-9,few,-,TGTGCCAGCAGCTTAAGGCAGGCCCAAGAGACCCAGTACTTC,CASSLRQAQETQYF
TRBJ2-5,TRBV9,-,-,TGTGCCAGCAGCCGGAATCAAGAGACCCAGTACTTC,CASSRNQETQYF
TRBJ2-2,TRBV29-1,-,TRBD1,TGCAGCGTTGAGTCGGGACAGGGCCACACCGGGGAGCTGTTTTTT,CSVESGQGHTGELFF
TRBJ2-7,TRBV28,-,-,TGTACCACCCCGTACCCCCCCGGGGACTACGAGCAGTACTTC,CTTPYPPGDYEQYF
TRBJ2-1,TRBV30,-,-,TGTGCCGGGGGGAATGAGCAGTTCTTC,CAGGNEQFF
TRBJ2-1,TRBV30,-,-,TGTGCCTGGAGTGTACTGATTCTGGGTGTAGCCAATGAGCAGTTCTTC,CAWSVLILGVANEQFF
TRBJ1-5,TRBV6-6,-,-,TGTGCCAGCAGCCAGTCGGGGTTTGGTCAGCCCCAGCATTTT,CASSQSGFGQPQHF
TRBJ2-7,TRBV6-1,-,TRBD1,TGTGCCAGCAGTGAAGGGCAGGGGGTGGGATACGAGCAGTACTTC,CASSEGQGVGYEQYF
TRBJ2-1,TRBV25-1,-,-,TGTGCCAGCAGTGACTGGGGGGCCCATGAGCAGTTCTTC,CASSDWGAHEQFF
TRBJ1-4,TRBV21-1,-,-,TGTGCCAGCAGCAAGTCCGTAAAACTGTTTTTT,CASSKSVKLFF
TRBJ2-1,TRBV9,-,-,TGTGCCAGCAGCGTAGGATTGGGCTCCTACAATGAGCAGTTCTTC,CASSVGLGSYNEQFF
TRBJ2-1,TRBV28,-,-,TGTGCCAGCAGTTTCGGGCTGGGGTACAATGAGCAGTTCTTC,CASSFGLGYNEQFF
TRBJ1-2,TRBV20-1,-,-,TGCAGTGCTAGTTCCAGTCCGCCCTTC,CSASSSPPF
TRBJ2-7,TRBV9,-,-,TGTGCCAGCAGCGTTGGGATCCGGGGGGAGCAGTACTTC,CASSVGIRGEQYF
TRBJ2-7,TRBV15,-,-,TGTGCCACCAGCAACCCCGACCGGGTCTCATCCTACGAGCAGTACTTC,CATSNPDRVSSYEQYF
TRBJ2-2,TRBV29-1,-,-,TGCAGCGTTCAGGGGTGGAGCACCGGGGAGCTGTTTTTT,CSVQGWSTGELFF
TRBJ2-2,TRBV4-1,few,-,TGCGCCAGCAGACGGGGGTTAACAATCGGGGAGCTGTTTTTT,CASRRGLTIGELFF
TRBJ1-1,TRBV7-3,few,-,TGTGCCAGCAGCTTGGGACAGAACACTGAAGCTTTCTTT,CASSLGQNTEAFF
TRBJ2-7,TRBV21-1,-,-,TGTGCCAGCAGAGTGCTACACGTGTTAGACGAGCAGTACTTC,CASRVLHVLDEQYF